The 30 T cell receptor beta chains presented below share a single source sample, sequenced in a study of T cell repertoires in cytomegalovirus infection. TCRdb recomputed calls from the reads with MiXCR, one row per CDR3 protein. In the table there are 900,000 to 950,000 distinct CDR3 sequences, 31% of which are singletons. These TCRs' antigens remain unknown. The sample was cultured CD8+ T cells from PBMCs, taken from culture after CMV antigen stimulation. The receptor set was obtained from a human donor in good health (CMV status not recorded). Some clones in this sample may be carry-over from other donors' samples.

This chain connects TRBV12-3 or TRBV12-4 to TRBJ1-2; D is unclear. V shed 6 bases and J shed 3 bases, with 11 bases lying between them. The CDR3 is 13 amino acids. The CDR3 DNA follows: TGTGCCAGCAGCTGGACCGTGGACTATGGCTACACCTTC. This codes for CASSWTVDYGYTF.

In its sample, this clonotype was seen many times. This chain uses TRBV7-2 with TRBJ2-3; TRBD2 is a possible D gene (8 bases). From germline, CDR1 is SGHTA and CDR2 FQGNSA. CDR3 size: 20 residues. V gave up 3 bases and J gave up 4 bases, with 29 bases separating them. CDR3 region: CASSFVTGWIDGGAPDTQYF. The CDR3 coding sequence is TGTGCCAGCAGCTTTGTGACAGGGTGGATTGACGGGGGGGCGCCAGATACGCAGTATTTT.

The V and J genes are TRBV10-3 and TRBJ1-1; D perhaps matches TRBD1 (5 bases). The CDR3 has 12 amino acids. Germline V gene sequence: CDR1 ENHRY, CDR2 SYGVKD. Trimming pared 4 bases from V and 8 bases from J, leaving 11 bases between. The CDR3 DNA reads TGTGCCATCAGTGCAGGAGGGGCCGAAGCTTTCTTT. Protein sequence: CAISAGGAEAFF.

The chain employs TRBV7-9 and TRBJ2-5; a weak D match, TRBD1 (5 bases). The CDR3 loop spans 16 amino acids. The germline gives CDR1 SEHNR, CDR2 FQNEAQ (reference sequence). The ends were cut back, 5 bases at V and 3 bases at J, with 19 bases in the middle. CDR3 loop: CASSPPLGQGKETQYF. CDR3 nucleotide sequence: TGTGCCAGCAGCCCTCCTTTGGGCCAGGGTAAAGAGACCCAGTACTTC.

This clonotype was recorded a few times. DNA for the CDR3: TGTGCCAGCAGCGTAGGGTCGGGACACCTTAATGAAAAACTGTTTTTT. This codes for CASSVGSGHLNEKLFF. The chain carries TRBV9 and TRBJ1-4; D perhaps matches TRBD1 (6 bases). Germline CDR1 SGDLS, CDR2 YYNGEE. This CDR3 comprises 16 residues. Trimming stripped 0 bases from V and 4 bases from J, with 13 bases between. The variable domain in full, with the rest retrieved from reference TRBV9 and TRBJ1-4, is DSGVTQTPKHLITATGQRVTLRCSPRSGDLSVYWYQQSLDQGLQFLIQYYNGEERAKGNILERFSAQQFPDLHSELNLSSLELGDSALYFCASSVGSGHLNEKLFFGSGTQLSVL.

The J gene is TRBJ2-7, the V gene TRBV27; D perhaps matches TRBD1 (6 bases). V was trimmed by 5 bases and J by 3 bases, leaving 14 bases between them. The germline V gene has CDR1 MNHEY and CDR2 SMNVEV (reference sequence). The CDR3 extends over 14 amino acids. In nucleotides, the CDR3 is TGTGCCAGCAGTAACAGGGCCCCCTACTACGAGCAGTACTTC. Protein sequence: CASSNRAPYYEQYF.

This clonotype has a single count. This chain links TRBV9 with TRBJ2-1; D unresolved. The germline CDR1 and CDR2 sequences are SGDLS and YYNGEE. This CDR3 is 12 amino acids long. V shed 0 bases and J shed 8 bases, with 6 bases lying between them. For the CDR3, the DNA is TGTGCCAGCAGCGTAGAATCACATGAGCAGTTCTTC. As protein: CASSVESHEQFF.

This clonotype was picked up a small number of times. The rearrangement joins TRBV7-6 to TRBJ1-1, with D possibly being TRBD1 (5 bases). The germline V and J ends were trimmed by 1 base and 1 base, with 13 bases remaining between them. CDR3 length equals 16 residues. Germline lookup yields CDR1 SGHVS and CDR2 FNYEAQ. CDR3 in amino acids: CASSLGGPYRNTEAFF. The CDR3 DNA sequence: TGTGCCAGCAGCTTAGGGGGCCCTTATAGGAACACTGAAGCTTTCTTT.

This sequence joins TRBV12-3 or TRBV12-4 and TRBJ2-5; possible D gene TRBD2, 6 bases. Between the trimmed V and J ends, which lost 2 bases and 0 bases, there was a span of 19 bases. The length of the CDR3 is 18 residues. The CDR3 DNA reads as TGTGCCAGCAGTTTATGGGCGTCCGGCGGGGACTACCAAGAGACCCAGTACTTC. This translates into CASSLWASGGDYQETQYF.

The chain carries TRBV19 and TRBJ2-1, with D perhaps being TRBD1 or TRBD2 (5 bases each). V lost 5 bases and J lost 0, with 11 bases in between. CDR3 length equals 15 residues. The germline V gene has CDR1 LNHDA and CDR2 SQIVND (reference sequence). The CDR3 region has the DNA TGTGCCAGTAGTTGGGACGGGAACTCCTACAATGAGCAGTTCTTC. Translated: CASSWDGNSYNEQFF.

This clonotype occurred a few times. The V call is TRBV20-1, the J call TRBJ2-1; D unclear. The CDR3 extends over 14 amino acids. Germline CDR1 reads DFQATT; CDR2 reads SNEGSKA (reference sequence). The germline V and J ends were trimmed by 8 bases and 1 base, with 15 bases remaining between them. For the CDR3, the DNA is TGCAGTATCCAAGACTTGCGATCCTACAATGAGCAGTTCTTC. This codes for CSIQDLRSYNEQFF.

This clonotype was counted a few times. This sequence joins TRBV6-1 and TRBJ2-2; unclear D gene. The CDR3 contains 16 residues. The V end lost 2 bases, the J end lost 6 bases, and 16 bases lay between the germline ends. From germline, CDR1 is MNHNS and CDR2 SASEGT. This CDR3 is CASSETKYSGPGELFF. CDR3 sequence (DNA): TGTGCCAGCAGTGAAACTAAGTACTCAGGCCCCGGGGAGCTGTTTTTT.

The chain combines TRBV29-1 with TRBJ2-1; D ambiguous. V was pared by 3 bases and J by 0 bases, with 18 bases between. The CDR3 spans 17 residues. Germline V gene lookup returns CDR1 SQVTM and CDR2 ANQGSEA. This CDR3 reads CSVELFVASNSYNEQFF. CDR3 sequence (DNA): TGCAGCGTTGAGTTGTTTGTCGCAAGTAACTCCTACAATGAGCAGTTCTTC.

This clonotype has just a few counts. The CDR3 DNA reads TGTGCCAGCCGAGAGGGGGGGCATGGCACAGATACGCAGTATTTT. Protein product: CASREGGHGTDTQYF. The chain has TRBV27 and TRBJ2-3; possible D gene TRBD2, 7 bases. V lost 8 bases and J 1 base, leaving 16 bases between the germline ends. Germline CDR1 MNHEY, CDR2 SMNVEV (reference sequence). CDR3 length equals 15 residues.

This sequence joins TRBV14 and TRBJ2-3, with 7 bases aligning to TRBD2. This CDR3 is 17 amino acids long. Germline V gene sequence: CDR1 SGHDN, CDR2 FVKESK. V lost 4 bases, J lost 2 bases, and 12 bases stayed unmatched. DNA for the CDR3: TGTGCCAGCAGCCCTCAACACGGGGGGATACACACAGATACGCAGTATTTT. The encoded protein is CASSPQHGGIHTDTQYF.

The chain joins TRBV6-1 to TRBJ2-5; possible D gene TRBD1, 6 bases. The CDR3 totals 15 residues. The V end lost 4 bases, the J end lost 2 bases, and 14 bases lay between the germline ends. The germline V gene has CDR1 MNHNS and CDR2 SASEGT. This CDR3 is CASSVLGGLQETQYF. The DNA of the CDR3 is TGTGCCAGCAGTGTCCTTGGGGGCCTACAAGAGACCCAGTACTTC.

In its sample, this clonotype was seen many times. The chain employs TRBV7-2 and TRBJ2-2, with D possibly TRBD2 on 7 matching bases. This CDR3 contains 18 residues. V was trimmed by 5 bases and J by 2 bases, leaving 21 bases between them. Germline V gene data show CDR1 as SGHTA and CDR2 as FQGNSA. The CDR3: CASSPGGGVGHNTGELFF. Written as DNA, the CDR3 is TGTGCCAGCAGCCCCGGCGGGGGAGTGGGACACAACACCGGGGAGCTGTTTTTT.

The V call is TRBV7-2, the J call TRBJ1-1, with D perhaps matching TRBD1 (5 bases). The V end lost 2 bases, the J end lost 7 bases, and 14 bases lay between the germline ends. CDR1 and CDR2 from the germline V gene are SGHTA and FQGNSA. CDR3 length: 14 residues. For the CDR3, the DNA is TGTGCCAGCAGCTTACTATCTCAGGGCAGTGAAGCTTTCTTT. Protein sequence: CASSLLSQGSEAFF.

This clonotype was seen more than once but under ten times. This chain links TRBV11-3 with TRBJ1-1; D unclear. Trimming pared 6 bases from V and 3 bases from J, leaving 23 bases between. Germline lookup yields CDR1 SGHNT and CDR2 YENEEA. CDR3 size: 17 residues. The CDR3 spells CASSSEPTAISHTEAFF. The CDR3, as DNA: TGTGCCAGCAGTTCTGAACCGACGGCCATTAGTCACACTGAAGCTTTCTTT.

The sample holds a few counts of this clonotype. The J gene is TRBJ2-3, the V gene TRBV7-9; D is unclear. CDR1 is SEHNR and CDR2 is FQNEAQ in the germline V gene (reference sequence). Trimming took off 4 bases at V and 4 bases at J, with 27 bases between the two ends. This CDR3 has 19 residues. The CDR3: CASSSQLTFKVGEADTQYF. The CDR3 DNA is TGTGCCAGCAGCTCGCAGCTGACCTTCAAGGTGGGCGAGGCAGATACGCAGTATTTT.

This clonotype has a handful of counts. The DNA for the CDR3 is TGTGCCAGCAGCCCCCCGGACAGGGCCATTAACTATGGCTACACCTTC. Translated, it gives CASSPPDRAINYGYTF. The chain recombines TRBV7-2 with TRBJ1-2; 8 nucleotides line up with TRBD1. This CDR3 region has 16 residues. The germline V gene has CDR1 SGHTA and CDR2 FQGNSA. Trimming removed 5 bases from V and 1 base from J; junction bases left unmatched: 9.

This chain connects TRBV7-2 to TRBJ1-2, with D possibly matching TRBD1 (5 bases). V lost 5 bases, J lost 3 bases, and 10 bases lay in between. Germline V gene data show CDR1 as SGHTA and CDR2 as FQGNSA. The CDR3 runs 13 residues. Here the CDR3 DNA reads TGTGCCAGCAGCCCGGGACTTTACTATGGCTACACCTTC. Translation: CASSPGLYYGYTF.

This rearrangement joins TRBV19 to TRBJ2-7; TRBD2 might be the D (5 bases). The CDR3 sequence is 14 residues long. V lost 4 bases and J lost 4, with 14 bases in between. Germline assignment: CDR1 LNHDA and CDR2 SQIVND (reference sequence). The CDR3 DNA reads TGTGCCAGTAGTACCCTTGGACGGAGGTACGAGCAGTACTTC. It encodes CASSTLGRRYEQYF.

This clonotype was picked up a small number of times. V usage is TRBV27 and J usage is TRBJ2-6; no definite D call. CDR3 length equals 15 residues. V was shortened by 8 bases and J by 0 bases, with 11 bases between the two germline ends. CDR1 and CDR2 from the germline V gene are MNHEY and SMNVEV (reference sequence). This CDR3 is CASGVGSSGANVLTF. Here the CDR3 DNA reads TGTGCCAGCGGGGTAGGGTCCTCTGGGGCCAACGTCCTGACTTTC.

The chain combines TRBV7-6 with TRBJ2-2, with TRBD2 matching 14 bases. From germline, CDR1 is SGHVS and CDR2 FNYEAQ. The length of the CDR3 is 17 residues. V gave up 4 bases and J gave up 4 bases; unmatched junction bases: 5. The CDR3 region is CASSSTSGGASTGELFF. In DNA, the CDR3 is TGTGCCAGCAGCTCGACTAGCGGGGGGGCCAGCACCGGGGAGCTGTTTTTT. Full variable domain (outside the CDR3, taken from reference TRBV7-6 and TRBJ2-2): GAGVSQSPRYKVTKRGQDVALRCDPISGHVSLYWYRQALGQGPEFLTYFNYEAQQDKSGLPNDRFSAERPEGSISTLTIQRTEQRDSAMYRCASSSTSGGASTGELFFGEGSRLTVL.

The chain carries TRBV4-3 and TRBJ2-3, with 9 bases that match TRBD2. V lost 1 base, J lost 1 base, and 6 bases stayed unmatched. CDR3 length: 17 amino acids. Germline V lookup: CDR1 LGHNA, CDR2 YSLEER. CDR3 DNA: TGCGCCAGCAGCCAAGCGGGTCCTAGCGGGGGCACAGATACGCAGTATTTT. It codes for CASSQAGPSGGTDTQYF.

In the case of this clonotype: This could be a read error, since a much larger clone is one nucleotide away. The CDR3 region is CANSSDRGLTEAFF. CDR3 coding DNA: TGTGCCAACAGCTCCGACAGGGGGCTGACTGAAGCTTTCTTT. This chain connects TRBV7-9 to TRBJ1-1; 10 bases agree with TRBD1. CDR1 SEHNR and CDR2 FQNEAQ come from the germline V gene (reference sequence). This CDR3 region has 14 residues.

This clonotype was seen repeatedly, ten times or more. The chain combines TRBV7-8 with TRBJ2-3, with 11 bases identical to TRBD2. Germline V gene data show CDR1 as SGHVS and CDR2 as FQNEAQ. The CDR3 contains 15 residues. Germline trimming cut 6 bases from V and 6 bases from J; bases unmatched to any gene: 8. The CDR3: CASSPGLAESDTQYF. The DNA for the CDR3 is TGTGCCAGCAGTCCGGGACTAGCGGAATCGGATACGCAGTATTTT.

The chain has TRBV7-9 and TRBJ2-3; a possible D gene is TRBD1 (6 bases). Trimming stripped 3 bases from V and 2 bases from J, with 12 bases between. The CDR3 spans 15 residues. Germline V gene data show CDR1 as SEHNR and CDR2 as FQNEAQ (reference sequence). The CDR3 loop is CASSFGQHDTDTQYF. DNA for the CDR3: TGTGCCAGCAGCTTTGGACAGCATGACACAGATACGCAGTATTTT.

This clonotype was recorded a few times. The gene calls are TRBV6-6 and TRBJ1-1; 10 bases fit TRBD1. CDR1 is MNHNY and CDR2 is SVGAGI in the germline V gene (reference sequence). The CDR3 spans 16 residues. V shed 2 bases and J 2 bases; nucleotides not matched to a gene: 5. The CDR3 loop reads CASSYPRDRGNTEAFF. DNA for the CDR3: TGTGCCAGCAGTTACCCGCGGGACAGGGGAAACACTGAAGCTTTCTTT.